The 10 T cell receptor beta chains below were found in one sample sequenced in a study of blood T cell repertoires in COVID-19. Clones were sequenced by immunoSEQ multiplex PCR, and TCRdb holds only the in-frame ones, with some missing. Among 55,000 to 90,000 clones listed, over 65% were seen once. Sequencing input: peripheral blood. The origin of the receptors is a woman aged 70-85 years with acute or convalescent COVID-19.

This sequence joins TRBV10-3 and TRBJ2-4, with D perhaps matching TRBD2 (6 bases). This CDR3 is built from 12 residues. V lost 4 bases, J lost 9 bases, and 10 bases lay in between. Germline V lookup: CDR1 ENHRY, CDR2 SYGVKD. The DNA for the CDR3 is TGTGCCATCAGTGCCGGGGGAGGCATTCAGTACTTC. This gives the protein CAISAGGGIQYF.

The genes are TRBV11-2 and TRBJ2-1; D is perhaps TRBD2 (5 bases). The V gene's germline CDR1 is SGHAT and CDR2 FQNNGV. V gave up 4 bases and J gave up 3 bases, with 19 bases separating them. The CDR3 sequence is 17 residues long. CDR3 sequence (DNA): TGTGCCAGCAGCTCCCCGGAGCGCGGGTTGCTCTACAATGAGCAGTTCTTC. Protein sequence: CASSSPERGLLYNEQFF.

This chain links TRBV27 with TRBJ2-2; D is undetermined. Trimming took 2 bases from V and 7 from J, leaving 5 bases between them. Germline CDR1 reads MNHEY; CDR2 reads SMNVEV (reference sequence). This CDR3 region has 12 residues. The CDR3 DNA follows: TGTGCCAGCAGTTTACACTACGGGGAGCTGTTTTTT. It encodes CASSLHYGELFF.

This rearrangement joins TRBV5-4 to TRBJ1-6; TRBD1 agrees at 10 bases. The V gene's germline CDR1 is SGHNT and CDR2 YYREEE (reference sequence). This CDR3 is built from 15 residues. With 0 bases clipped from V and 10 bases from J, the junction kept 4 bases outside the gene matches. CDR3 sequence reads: CASSLVGQGESPLHF. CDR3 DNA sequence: TGTGCCAGCAGCTTGGTTGGACAGGGGGAATCACCCCTCCACTTT.

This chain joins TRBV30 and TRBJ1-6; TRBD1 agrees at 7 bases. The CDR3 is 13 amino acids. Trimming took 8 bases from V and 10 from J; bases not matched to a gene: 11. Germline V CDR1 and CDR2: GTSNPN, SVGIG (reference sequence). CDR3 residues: CAGMDRRASPLHF. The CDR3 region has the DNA TGTGCCGGTATGGACAGGCGGGCGTCACCCCTCCACTTT. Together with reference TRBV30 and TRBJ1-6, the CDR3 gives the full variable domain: SQTIHQWPATLVQPVGSPLSLECTVEGTSNPNLYWYRQAAGRGLQLLFYSVGIGQISSEVPQNLSASRPQDRQFILSSKKLLLSDSGFYLCAGMDRRASPLHFGNGTRLTVT.

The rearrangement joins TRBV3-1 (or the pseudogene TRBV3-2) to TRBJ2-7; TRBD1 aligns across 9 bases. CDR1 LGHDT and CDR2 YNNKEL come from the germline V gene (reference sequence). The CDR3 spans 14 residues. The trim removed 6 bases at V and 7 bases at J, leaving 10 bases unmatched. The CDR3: CASRPGQGSGEQYF. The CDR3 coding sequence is TGTGCCAGCAGGCCGGGACAGGGATCGGGTGAGCAGTACTTC.

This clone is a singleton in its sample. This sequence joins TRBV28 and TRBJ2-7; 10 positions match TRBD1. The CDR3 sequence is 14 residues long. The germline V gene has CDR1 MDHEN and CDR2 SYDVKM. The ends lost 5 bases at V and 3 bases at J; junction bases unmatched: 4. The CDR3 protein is CASSPRTGGYEQYF. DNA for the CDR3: TGTGCCAGCAGTCCGCGGACAGGGGGCTACGAGCAGTACTTC.

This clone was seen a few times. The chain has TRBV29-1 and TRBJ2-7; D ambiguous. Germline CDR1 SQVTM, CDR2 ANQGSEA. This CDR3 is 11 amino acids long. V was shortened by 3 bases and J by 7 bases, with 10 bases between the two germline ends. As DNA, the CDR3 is TGCAGCGTTGAGGGCCCCTTGGAGCAGTACTTC. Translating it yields CSVEGPLEQYF.

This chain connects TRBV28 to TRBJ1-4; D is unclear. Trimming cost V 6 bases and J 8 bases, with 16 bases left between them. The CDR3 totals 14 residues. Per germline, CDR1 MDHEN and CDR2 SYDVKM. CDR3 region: CASSPTGLQEKLFF. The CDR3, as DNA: TGTGCCAGCAGCCCGACCGGGTTACAAGAAAAACTGTTTTTT.

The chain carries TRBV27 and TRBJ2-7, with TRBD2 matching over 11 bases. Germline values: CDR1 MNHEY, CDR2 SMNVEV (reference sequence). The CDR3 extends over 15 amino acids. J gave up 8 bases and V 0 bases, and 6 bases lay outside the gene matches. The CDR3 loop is CASSLSASGRTKQYF. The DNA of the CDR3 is TGTGCCAGCAGTTTATCCGCTAGCGGGAGGACCAAGCAGTACTTC.